The T cell receptor beta chain under discussion was sequenced for a study of blood T cell repertoires in COVID-19. The length of the CDR3 is 13 residues. Germline CDR1 reads SGHNT; CDR2 reads YYREEE (reference sequence). The V and J ends lost 2 bases and 5 bases respectively, with 10 bases between them. The assay was immunoSEQ multiplex PCR, and TCRdb's table has in-frame clones only and misses some. The repertoire holds approximately 450,000 clones, with roughly nine tenths as singletons. The TCR comes from a man between 25 and 39 years old who had recovered from COVID-19. The sequenced sample was PBMCs or T cells enriched from blood (not recorded which). This chain connects TRBV5-4 to TRBJ1-2; D unclear. The CDR3 DNA follows: TGTGCCAGCAGCTTACAGCCCCTTTATGGCTACACCTTC. Translation: CASSLQPLYGYTF. The entire variable domain, with the rest obtained from reference TRBV5-4 and TRBJ1-2, is as follows: ETGVTQSPTHLIKTRGQQVTLRCSSQSGHNTVSWYQQALGQGPQFIFQYYREEENGRGNFPPRFSGLQFPNYSSELNVNALELDDSALYLCASSLQPLYGYTFGSGTRLTVV.